These 25 T cell receptor beta chains came from one sample sequenced in a study of CD8+CD57+ T cells in acquired aplastic anemia. The template for TCR beta VDJ and CDR3 sequence profiling was genomic DNA. TCRdb called the reads again in MiXCR, with one record for every CDR3 protein. The sample shows under 200,000 distinct CDR3 sequences, about half of them seen only once. The patients chosen for sequencing had shown expansion of CD8+CD57+ cells (detected by flow cytometry). The sample consisted of sorted CD4+, CD8+, or CD8+CD57+ T cells (not recorded which) from PBMCs. The receptors derive from a human donor with aplastic anemia.

The chain recombines TRBV2 with TRBJ1-6; D gene ambiguous. Germline V CDR1 and CDR2: SNHLY, FYNNEI. There are 13 residues in the CDR3. Trimming shortened V by 7 bases and J by 8 bases, and 12 bases separated the two germline ends. The CDR3 is CASMGWRDSPLHF. The CDR3 DNA reads TGTGCCAGCATGGGTTGGAGGGATTCACCCCTCCACTTT.

The chain links TRBV20-1 to TRBJ1-1; 10 bases are a match to TRBD1. Germline V lookup: CDR1 DFQATT, CDR2 SNEGSKA (reference sequence). The CDR3 is 14 residues long. Trimming removed 6 bases from V and 1 base from J; junction bases left unmatched: 5. The CDR3 loop reads CSAMTGGKNTEAFF. The DNA for the CDR3 is TGCAGTGCCATGACAGGGGGCAAGAACACTGAAGCTTTCTTT.

The chain employs TRBV11-2 and TRBJ2-1, with D unclear. The V and J ends lost 5 bases and 9 bases respectively, with 14 bases between them. The CDR3 has 13 residues. Germline values: CDR1 SGHAT, CDR2 FQNNGV. In nucleotides, the CDR3 is TGTGCCAGCAGCCCCGAGTATCTCGGTGAGCAGTTCTTC. This sequence encodes CASSPEYLGEQFF.

This clonotype was counted only a few times. The gene calls are TRBV19 and TRBJ2-3; D unresolved. The germline V and J ends were trimmed by 9 bases and 3 bases, with 16 bases remaining between them. CDR1 is LNHDA, CDR2 SQIVND, per germline (reference sequence). This CDR3 spans 14 amino acids. The CDR3 DNA reads TGTGCCAGCAGTTACCCGGGCGAAACAGATACGCAGTATTTT. This sequence encodes CASSYPGETDTQYF.

This clonotype was observed at least ten times. The chain employs TRBV7-6 and TRBJ2-5; no reliable D call. Germline CDR1 SGHVS, CDR2 FNYEAQ. Trimming took off 6 bases at V and 2 bases at J, with 4 bases between the two ends. The CDR3 is 11 residues long. CDR3 in DNA: TGTGCCAGCAGTTATCAAGAGACCCAGTACTTC. Amino acids: CASSYQETQYF.

This clonotype occurred many times. J is TRBJ1-1 and V is TRBV5-1, with D maybe TRBD1 (5 bases). This CDR3 has 13 amino acids. V dropped 2 bases and J dropped 3 bases, with 8 bases sitting between them. Germline-derived CDR1 and CDR2 are SGHRS and YFSETQ. The CDR3: CASSLGADTEAFF. The DNA for the CDR3 is TGCGCCAGCAGCTTAGGGGCGGACACTGAAGCTTTCTTT.

The V call is TRBV7-2, the J call TRBJ1-3; D remains unclear. The CDR3 totals 13 residues. Germline-derived CDR1 and CDR2 are SGHTA and FQGNSA. The V and J ends lost 2 bases and 4 bases respectively, with 6 bases between them. The chain's CDR3 is CASSLNWGNTIYF. Written as DNA, the CDR3 is TGTGCCAGCAGCTTAAACTGGGGAAACACCATATATTTT.

This clonotype was recorded many times. V usage is TRBV20-1 and J usage is TRBJ2-5; D unresolved. V lost 3 bases to trimming and J lost 7 bases, with 6 bases between them. Germline V gene lookup returns CDR1 DFQATT and CDR2 SNEGSKA (reference sequence). This CDR3 spans 10 amino acids. The CDR3 nucleotides read TGCAGTGCTAGGGGCGGGACCCAGTACTTC. Translation gives CSARGGTQYF.

This clonotype was found many times. As DNA, the CDR3 is TGTGCCAGTATGGGAATCAGGGTTAGGAGCTCCTACAATGAGCAGTTCTTC. It yields the protein CASMGIRVRSSYNEQFF. The chain has TRBV19 and TRBJ2-1, with D possibly being TRBD1 (5 bases). The CDR3 has 17 amino acids. Between the trimmed V and J ends, which lost 7 bases and 0 bases, there was a span of 19 bases. Germline values: CDR1 LNHDA, CDR2 SQIVND (reference sequence).

The gene calls are TRBV24-1 and TRBJ1-6; D ambiguous. The CDR3 runs to 14 residues. Trimming stripped 3 bases from V and 1 base from J, with 3 bases between. CDR1 and CDR2 from the germline V gene are KGHDR and SFDVKD. The CDR3 region has the DNA TGTGCCACCAGTGATGGGTCCTATAATTCACCCCTCCACTTT. Translation gives CATSDGSYNSPLHF.

This clonotype was detected a few times. A read error may be the cause here, since a much bigger clone is one base away. This sequence joins TRBV27 and TRBJ2-7; TRBD1 aligns across 7 bases. This CDR3 region has 14 residues. Germline-derived CDR1 and CDR2 are MNHEY and SMNVEV (reference sequence). V shed 5 bases and J 2 bases; nucleotides not matched to a gene: 6. In DNA, the CDR3 is TGTGCCAGCAGTCCAGGGGGTAACGCCTACGAGCAGTACGTC. Protein sequence: CASSPGGNAYEQYV.

Turning to this clonotype: This sequence may be a read error, since a much larger clone differs from it by one base. The V gene is TRBV6-1, the J gene TRBJ2-2, with D maybe TRBD2 (6 bases). This CDR3 contains 13 residues. V dropped 6 bases and J dropped 7 bases, with 12 bases sitting between them. Germline V lookup: CDR1 MNHNS, CDR2 SASEGT. The CDR3 region has the DNA TGTGCCAGCAGCACCTACGGGAGCGGGGAGCTGTTTTTT. Translation: CASSTYGSGELFF.

The chain carries TRBV18 and TRBJ1-1; D is perhaps TRBD1 (5 bases). With 0 bases removed from V and 1 base from J, the gap between germline ends came to 9 bases. Germline lookup yields CDR1 KGHSH and CDR2 LQKENI. The CDR3 spans 15 residues. CDR3 sequence: CASSPPSGGNTEAFF. CDR3 nucleotide sequence: TGTGCCAGCTCACCACCGTCCGGGGGGAACACTGAAGCTTTCTTT.

The chain links TRBV9 to TRBJ1-5; no clear D. Germline CDR1 SGDLS, CDR2 YYNGEE. Between the trimmed V and J ends, which lost 5 bases and 4 bases, there was a span of 10 bases. CDR3 length: 13 residues. The CDR3 sequence is CASSEGGNQPQHF. The CDR3 DNA is TGTGCCAGCAGTGAGGGTGGAAATCAGCCCCAGCATTTT.

This clonotype was observed at least ten times. The V and J genes are TRBV7-7 and TRBJ2-3; the match to TRBD2 covers 8 bases. The junction had 6 bases not matched to a gene; V was cut back by 5 bases and J by 2 bases. The CDR3 runs to 15 residues. Germline-derived CDR1 and CDR2 are SSHAT and FNYEAQ (reference sequence). CDR3 protein: CASSPAGLDTDTQYF. The CDR3 region has the DNA TGTGCCAGCAGCCCGGCGGGACTAGACACAGATACGCAGTATTTT.

The table lists this clonotype with many counts. The rearrangement joins TRBV7-2 to TRBJ2-7; TRBD2 aligns across 10 bases. The junction had 4 bases not matched to a gene; V was cut back by 2 bases and J by 6 bases. This CDR3 has 14 residues. CDR1 and CDR2 from the germline V gene are SGHTA and FQGNSA. The CDR3 sequence is CASSLLAGVSEQYV. The CDR3 DNA is TGTGCCAGCAGCTTACTAGCGGGAGTCTCCGAGCAGTACGTC.

This clonotype was detected ten times or more. The rearrangement uses TRBV5-5 and TRBJ2-6, with 9 bases lining up with TRBD1. V lost 2 bases and J lost 0; bases outside the gene matches: 6. The CDR3 covers 18 residues. In germline, CDR1 is SGHKS, CDR2 YYEKEE (reference sequence). The CDR3 protein is CASSFRDRVFSGANVLTF. The CDR3 DNA reads as TGTGCCAGCAGCTTTAGGGACAGGGTCTTCTCTGGGGCCAACGTCCTGACTTTC.

The chain combines TRBV11-1 with TRBJ1-6; TRBD1 agrees at 7 bases. The V and J ends lost 1 base and 10 bases, in that order; junction bases with no gene match: 10. The CDR3 runs 16 residues. Germline CDR1 SGHAT, CDR2 FQDESV (reference sequence). The CDR3: CASSLVRDSTGSPLHF. The CDR3 DNA is TGTGCCAGCAGCTTAGTAAGGGACAGTACGGGATCACCCCTCCACTTT.

CDR3: CASSFDSKIGTDTQYF. For the CDR3, the DNA is TGTGCCAGCAGCTTCGACAGTAAGATCGGCACAGATACGCAGTATTTT. The chain links TRBV14 to TRBJ2-3, with D possibly TRBD1 on 5 matching bases. V lost 5 bases to trimming and J lost 1 base, with 16 bases between them. CDR3 length equals 16 residues. Germline V gene lookup returns CDR1 SGHDN and CDR2 FVKESK.

The J gene is TRBJ2-3, the V gene TRBV2, with D maybe TRBD1 (6 bases). Trimming pared 2 bases from V and 6 bases from J, leaving 6 bases between. The CDR3 length is 12 residues. The germline CDR1 and CDR2 sequences are SNHLY and FYNNEI. CDR3 amino acids: CASSETGDTQYF. The CDR3 DNA is TGTGCCAGCAGTGAAACAGGGGATACGCAGTATTTT. The variable domain in full, with the rest retrieved from reference TRBV2 and TRBJ2-3, is EPEVTQTPSHQVTQMGQEVILRCVPISNHLYFYWYRQILGQKVEFLVSFYNNEISEKSEIFDDQFSVERPDGSNFTLKIRSTKLEDSAMYFCASSETGDTQYFGPGTRLTVL.

The sample holds a few counts of this clonotype. This chain uses TRBV7-9 with TRBJ2-1, with D unresolved. The CDR3 consists of 12 residues. Germline CDR1 SEHNR, CDR2 FQNEAQ (reference sequence). V was clipped by 5 bases and J by 7 bases, with 9 bases between them. CDR3 sequence (DNA): TGTGCCAGCAGCCCAGGAGTGAATGAGCAGTTCTTC. Its protein is CASSPGVNEQFF.

In regard to this clonotype: At one end, the junction sequence differs from germline, possibly due to a read error. This chain links TRBV24-1 with TRBJ2-1; 9 bases fit TRBD1. This CDR3 has 16 residues. The germline CDR1 and CDR2 sequences are KGHDR and SFDVKD. CDR3 coding DNA: TGTGCCACCAGTGACCGGGGACAGGGATCCTACGATGAGCAGTTCTTC. Protein: CATSDRGQGSYDEQFF.

This clonotype has a handful of counts. The V call is TRBV6-1, the J call TRBJ1-1; D might be TRBD1 (5 bases). The germline V gene encodes CDR1 MNHNS and CDR2 SASEGT. Trimming cost V 5 bases and J 0 bases, with 19 bases left between them. The CDR3 is made up of 17 amino acids. CDR3 sequence reads: CASSRSRGDLMNTEAFF. The DNA for the CDR3 is TGTGCCAGCAGTAGATCTAGGGGCGACCTCATGAACACTGAAGCTTTCTTT.

The chain couples TRBV20-1 to TRBJ2-2, with 9 nucleotides matching TRBD2. In germline, CDR1 is DFQATT, CDR2 SNEGSKA (reference sequence). With 1 base clipped from V and 4 bases from J, the junction kept 4 bases outside the gene matches. This CDR3 comprises 15 residues. The CDR3 spells CSARVAGEVTGELFF. The CDR3 nucleotides read TGCAGTGCTAGAGTAGCGGGGGAGGTCACCGGGGAGCTGTTTTTT.

The sample holds many counts of this clonotype. V usage is TRBV15 and J usage is TRBJ1-4; D is unresolved. Deletions cut 1 base from V and 5 bases from J, with 2 bases between. Germline values: CDR1 LNHNV, CDR2 YYDKDF (reference sequence). CDR3 length: 12 residues. Here the CDR3 reads CATSRVNEKLFF. CDR3 DNA sequence: TGTGCCACCAGCAGAGTGAATGAAAAACTGTTTTTT.